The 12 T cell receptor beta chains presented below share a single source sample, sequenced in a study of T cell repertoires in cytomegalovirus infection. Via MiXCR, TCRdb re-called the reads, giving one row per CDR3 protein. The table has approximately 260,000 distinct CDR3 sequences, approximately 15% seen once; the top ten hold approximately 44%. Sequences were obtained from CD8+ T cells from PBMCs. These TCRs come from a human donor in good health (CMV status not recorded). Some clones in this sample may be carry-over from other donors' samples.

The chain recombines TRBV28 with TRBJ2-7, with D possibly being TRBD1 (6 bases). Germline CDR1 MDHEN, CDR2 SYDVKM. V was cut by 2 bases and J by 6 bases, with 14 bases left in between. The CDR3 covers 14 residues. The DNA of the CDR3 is TGTGCCAGCAGTTTAAACAGGGAAGGCCTCGAGCAGTACTTC. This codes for CASSLNREGLEQYF.

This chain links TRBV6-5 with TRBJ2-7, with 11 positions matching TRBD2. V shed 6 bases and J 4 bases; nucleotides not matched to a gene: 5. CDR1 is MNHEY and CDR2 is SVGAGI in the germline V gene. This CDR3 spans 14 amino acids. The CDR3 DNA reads TGTGCCAGCAGCTCGGGACTAGCGGTGTACGAGCAGTACTTC. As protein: CASSSGLAVYEQYF.

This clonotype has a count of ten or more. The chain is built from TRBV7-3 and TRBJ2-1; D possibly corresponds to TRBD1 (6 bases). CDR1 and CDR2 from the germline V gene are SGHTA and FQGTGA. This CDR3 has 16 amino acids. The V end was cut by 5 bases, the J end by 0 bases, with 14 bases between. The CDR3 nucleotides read TGTGCCAGCAGCCTTAAAGGGGGTTACTCCTACAATGAGCAGTTCTTC. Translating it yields CASSLKGGYSYNEQFF.

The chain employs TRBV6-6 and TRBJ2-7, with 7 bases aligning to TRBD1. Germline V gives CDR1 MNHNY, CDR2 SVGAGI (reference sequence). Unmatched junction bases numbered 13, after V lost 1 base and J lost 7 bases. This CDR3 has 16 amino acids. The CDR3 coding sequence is TGTGCCAGCAGTTACTGGGGACAGCCACCCACCATGGAGCAGTACTTC. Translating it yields CASSYWGQPPTMEQYF.

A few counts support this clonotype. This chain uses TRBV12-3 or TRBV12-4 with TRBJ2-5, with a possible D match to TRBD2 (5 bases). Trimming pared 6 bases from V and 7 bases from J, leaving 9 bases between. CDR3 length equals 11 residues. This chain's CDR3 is CASSSGLTQYF. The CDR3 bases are TGTGCCAGCAGCTCCGGACTGACCCAGTACTTC.

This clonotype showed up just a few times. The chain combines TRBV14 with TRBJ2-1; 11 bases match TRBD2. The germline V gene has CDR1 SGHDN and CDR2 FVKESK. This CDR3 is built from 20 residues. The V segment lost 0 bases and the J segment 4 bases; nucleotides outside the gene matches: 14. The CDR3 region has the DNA TGTGCCAGCAGCCAAGATATCGCGGCTAGCGGGGGGCAAGGTTACAATGAGCAGTTCTTC. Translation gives CASSQDIAASGGQGYNEQFF.

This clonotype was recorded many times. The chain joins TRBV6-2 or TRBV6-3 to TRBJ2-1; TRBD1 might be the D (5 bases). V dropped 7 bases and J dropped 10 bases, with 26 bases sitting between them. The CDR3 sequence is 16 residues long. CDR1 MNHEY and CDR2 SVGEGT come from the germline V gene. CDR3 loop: CASTVSGPGIQWEQFF. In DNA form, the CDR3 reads TGTGCCAGCACCGTATCCGGGCCAGGGATCCAATGGGAGCAGTTCTTC.

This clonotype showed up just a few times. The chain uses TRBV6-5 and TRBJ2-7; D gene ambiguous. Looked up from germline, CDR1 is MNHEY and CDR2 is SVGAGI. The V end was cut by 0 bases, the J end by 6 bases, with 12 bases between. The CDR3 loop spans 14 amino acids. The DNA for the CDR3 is TGTGCCAGCAGTTACTCGATAGGGCTAGGCGAGCAGTACTTC. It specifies CASSYSIGLGEQYF.

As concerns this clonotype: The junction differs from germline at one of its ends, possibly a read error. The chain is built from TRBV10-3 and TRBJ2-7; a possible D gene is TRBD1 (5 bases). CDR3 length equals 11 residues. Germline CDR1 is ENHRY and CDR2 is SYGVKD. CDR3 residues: CAVRDPDEQYF. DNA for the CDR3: TGTGCCGTCAGGGATCCGGACGAGCAGTACTTC.

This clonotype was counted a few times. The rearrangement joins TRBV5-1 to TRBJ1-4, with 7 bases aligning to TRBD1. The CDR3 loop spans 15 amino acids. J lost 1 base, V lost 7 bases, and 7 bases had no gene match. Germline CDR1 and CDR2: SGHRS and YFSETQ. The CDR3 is CASALAGGTNEKLFF. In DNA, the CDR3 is TGCGCCAGCGCCCTCGCAGGGGGAACTAATGAAAAACTGTTTTTT.

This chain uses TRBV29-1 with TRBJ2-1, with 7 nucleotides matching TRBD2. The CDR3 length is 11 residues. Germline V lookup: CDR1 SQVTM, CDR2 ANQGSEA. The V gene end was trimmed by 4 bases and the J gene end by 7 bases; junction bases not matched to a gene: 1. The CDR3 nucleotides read TGCAGCGTTGGGGGGGGGAATGAGCAGTTCTTC. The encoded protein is CSVGGGNEQFF.

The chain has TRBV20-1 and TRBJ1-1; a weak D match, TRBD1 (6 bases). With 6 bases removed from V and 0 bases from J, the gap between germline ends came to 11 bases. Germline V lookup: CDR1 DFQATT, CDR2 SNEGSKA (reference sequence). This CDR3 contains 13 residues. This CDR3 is CSAGGGMNTEAFF. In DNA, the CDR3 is TGCAGTGCCGGAGGGGGGATGAACACTGAAGCTTTCTTT.